The source of this TCR beta chain is a study of CD8 T cells in ankylosing spondylitis. Study-level findings and limits: Eight or nine highly homologous variants formed a TCR beta motif that appeared characteristic of ankylosing spondylitis blood.

About this clonotype: Its antigen remains unidentified.

J was trimmed by 8 bases and V by 1 base; bases with no gene match: 3. The CDR3 is 16 amino acids. Germline CDR1 reads LGHNA; CDR2 reads YNFKEQ. TCRdb reprocessed the 5' RACE reads with MiXCR, giving one entry per CDR3 protein. This table holds hundreds of thousands of distinct CDR3 sequences, 10% to 15% found once. The sequencing sample was made of blood, either unsorted or a sorted T cell fraction (not recorded which). The rearrangement uses TRBV4-2 and TRBJ2-1, with 15 bases fitting TRBD2. The sequence derives from a male donor with ankylosing spondylitis. CDR3 region: CASSQGTSGRVYEQFF. The CDR3, as DNA: TGTGCCAGCAGCCAAGGGACTAGCGGGAGGGTTTATGAGCAGTTCTTC.